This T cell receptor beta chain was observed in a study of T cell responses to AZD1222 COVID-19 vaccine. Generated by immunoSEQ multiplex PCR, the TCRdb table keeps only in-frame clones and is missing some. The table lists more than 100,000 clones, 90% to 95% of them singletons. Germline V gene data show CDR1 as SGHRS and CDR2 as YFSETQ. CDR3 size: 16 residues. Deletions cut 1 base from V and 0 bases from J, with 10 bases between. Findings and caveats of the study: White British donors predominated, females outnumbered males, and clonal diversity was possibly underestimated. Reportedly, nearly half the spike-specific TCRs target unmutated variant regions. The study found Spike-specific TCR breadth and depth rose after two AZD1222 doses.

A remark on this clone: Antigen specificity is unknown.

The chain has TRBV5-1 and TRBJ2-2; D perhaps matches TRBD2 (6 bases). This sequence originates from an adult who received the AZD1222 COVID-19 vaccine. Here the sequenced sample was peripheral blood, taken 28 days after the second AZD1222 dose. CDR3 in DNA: TGCGCCAGCAGCTTGATTTCGGGGGCGAACACCGGGGAGCTGTTTTTT. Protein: CASSLISGANTGELFF.